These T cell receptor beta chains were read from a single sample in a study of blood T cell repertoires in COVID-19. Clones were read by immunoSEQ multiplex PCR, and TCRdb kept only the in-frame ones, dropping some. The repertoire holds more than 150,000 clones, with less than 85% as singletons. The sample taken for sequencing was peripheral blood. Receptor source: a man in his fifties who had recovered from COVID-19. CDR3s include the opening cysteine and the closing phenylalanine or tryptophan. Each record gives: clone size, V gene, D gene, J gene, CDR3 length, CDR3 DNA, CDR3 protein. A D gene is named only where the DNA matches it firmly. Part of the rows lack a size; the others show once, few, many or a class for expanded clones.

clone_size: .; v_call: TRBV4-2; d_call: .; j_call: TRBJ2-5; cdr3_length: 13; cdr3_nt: TGTGCCAGCAGCCAAGGTGGGGGGGAGACCCAGTACTTC; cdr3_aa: CASSQGGGETQYF
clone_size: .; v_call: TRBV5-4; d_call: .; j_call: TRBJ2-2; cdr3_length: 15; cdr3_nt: TGTGCCAGCAGCTTGGGCAGCGAACACACCGGGGAGCTGTTTTTT; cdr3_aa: CASSLGSEHTGELFF
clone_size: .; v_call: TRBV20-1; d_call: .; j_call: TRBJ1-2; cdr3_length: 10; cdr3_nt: TGCAGTGCTAGCGACTATGGCTACACCTTC; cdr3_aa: CSASDYGYTF
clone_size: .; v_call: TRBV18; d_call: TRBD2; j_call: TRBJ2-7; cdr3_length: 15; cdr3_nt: TGTGCCAGCTCACCGCAAGCGGGAGGGTCCCTCGAGCAGTACTTC; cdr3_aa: CASSPQAGGSLEQYF
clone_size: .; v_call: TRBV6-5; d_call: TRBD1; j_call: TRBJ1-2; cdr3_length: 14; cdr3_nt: TGTGCCAGCAGTCGCCGGGGGACAGATTATGGCTACACCTTC; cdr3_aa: CASSRRGTDYGYTF
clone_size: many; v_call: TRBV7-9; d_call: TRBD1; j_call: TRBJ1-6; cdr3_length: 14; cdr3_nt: TGTGCCAGCAGCTTAAAGGGGGCCGGTTCACCCCTCCACTTT; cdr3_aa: CASSLKGAGSPLHF
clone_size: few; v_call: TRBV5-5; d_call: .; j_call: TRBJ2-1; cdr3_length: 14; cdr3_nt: TGTGCCAGCAGCTTGCGGGATTCCTACAATGAGCAGTTCTTC; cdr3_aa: CASSLRDSYNEQFF
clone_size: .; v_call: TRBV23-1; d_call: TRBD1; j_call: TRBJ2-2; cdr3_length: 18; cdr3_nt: TGCGCCAGCAGTCAATGTTCCTACGGGACAGGGTCGACCGGGGAGCTGTTTTTT; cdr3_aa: CASSQCSYGTGSTGELFF
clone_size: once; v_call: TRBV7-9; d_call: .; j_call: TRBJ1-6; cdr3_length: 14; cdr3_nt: TGTGCCAGCAGCTTTCTGTTCGGGGGTTCACCCCTCCACTTT; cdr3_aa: CASSFLFGGSPLHF
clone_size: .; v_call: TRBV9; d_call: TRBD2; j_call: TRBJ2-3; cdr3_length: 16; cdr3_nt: TGTGCCAGCAGCGTAGGGAGGGGAGGGTGGACAGATACGCAGTATTTT; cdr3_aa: CASSVGRGGWTDTQYF
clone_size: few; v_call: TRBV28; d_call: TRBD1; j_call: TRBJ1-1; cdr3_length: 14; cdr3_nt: TGTGCCAGCAGGGAACGACAGGGTAACACTGAAGCTTTCTTT; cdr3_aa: CASRERQGNTEAFF
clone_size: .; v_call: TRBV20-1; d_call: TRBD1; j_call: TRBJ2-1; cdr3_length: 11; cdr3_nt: TGCAGTGCTGGGACAGGGTTTGAGCAGTTCTTC; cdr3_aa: CSAGTGFEQFF
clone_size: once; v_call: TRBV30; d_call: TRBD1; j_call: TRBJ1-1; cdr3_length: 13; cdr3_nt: TGTGCCTGGAGTGAGACAGGGGGTTCTGAAGCTTTCTTT; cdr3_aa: CAWSETGGSEAFF
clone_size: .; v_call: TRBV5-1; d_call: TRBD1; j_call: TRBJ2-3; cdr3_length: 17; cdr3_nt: TGCGCCAGCAGCTTGAACTCCCCGGGACAGGGCACAGATACGCAGTATTTT; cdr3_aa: CASSLNSPGQGTDTQYF
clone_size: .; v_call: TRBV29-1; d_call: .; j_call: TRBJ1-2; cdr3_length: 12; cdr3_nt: TGCAGCGTTGAAGATCAATCCGGTGGCTACACCTTC; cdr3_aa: CSVEDQSGGYTF
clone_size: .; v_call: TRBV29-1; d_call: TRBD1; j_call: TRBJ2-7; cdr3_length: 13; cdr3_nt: TGCAGCGTGGGGACAGACATCGGCTACGAGCAGTACTTC; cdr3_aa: CSVGTDIGYEQYF
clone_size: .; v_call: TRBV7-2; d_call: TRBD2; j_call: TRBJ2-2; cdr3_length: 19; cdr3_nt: TGTGCCAGCAGCTTAGCGCTCCAGCGGGAGGGTTCGGGCACCGGGGAGCTGTTTTTT; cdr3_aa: CASSLALQREGSGTGELFF
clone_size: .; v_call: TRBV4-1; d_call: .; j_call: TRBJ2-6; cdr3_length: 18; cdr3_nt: TGCGCCAGCAGCCAAGAGCCAGGGACTGGCTCTGGGGCCAACGTCCTGACTTTC; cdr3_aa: CASSQEPGTGSGANVLTF
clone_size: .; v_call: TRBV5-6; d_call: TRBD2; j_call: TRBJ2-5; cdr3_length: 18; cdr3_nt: TGTGCCAGCAGCCAACTTGGGACTAGCGGGACTGTTCAAGAGACCCAGTACTTC; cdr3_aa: CASSQLGTSGTVQETQYF
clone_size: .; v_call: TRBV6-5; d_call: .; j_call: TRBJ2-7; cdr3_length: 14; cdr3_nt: TGTGCCAGCAAACCCAGACAGGAATCCTACGAGCAGTACTTC; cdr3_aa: CASKPRQESYEQYF
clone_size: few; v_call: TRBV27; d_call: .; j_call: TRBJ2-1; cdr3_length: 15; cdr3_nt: TGTGCCAGCCATACCAGAAATCGGGAGAGCAATGAGCAGTTCTTC; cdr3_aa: CASHTRNRESNEQFF
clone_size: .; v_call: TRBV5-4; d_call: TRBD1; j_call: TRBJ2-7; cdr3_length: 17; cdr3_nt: TGTGCCAGCAGCTCCCATGGAGGGACAGGGGGCGGTCTTGAGCAGTACTTC; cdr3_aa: CASSSHGGTGGGLEQYF
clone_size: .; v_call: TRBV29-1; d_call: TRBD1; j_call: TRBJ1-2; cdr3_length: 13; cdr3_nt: TGCAGCGTCGGACAGGGTCTTGACTATGGCTACACCTTC; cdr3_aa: CSVGQGLDYGYTF
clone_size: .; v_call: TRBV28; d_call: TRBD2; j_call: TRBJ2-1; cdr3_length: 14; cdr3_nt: TGTGCTAGCAGGGTGGCGGGAGGGTGGAATGAGCAGTTCTTC; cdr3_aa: CASRVAGGWNEQFF
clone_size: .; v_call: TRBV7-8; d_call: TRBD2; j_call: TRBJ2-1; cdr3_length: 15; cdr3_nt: TGTGCCAGCAGCCCTCTAGCGGGAGGAGGGCATGAGCAGTTCTTC; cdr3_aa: CASSPLAGGGHEQFF
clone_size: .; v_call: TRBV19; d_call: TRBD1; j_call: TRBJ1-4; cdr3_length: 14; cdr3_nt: TGTGCCAGTAGTAGACAGGGAAAAAATGAAAAACTGTTTTTT; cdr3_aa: CASSRQGKNEKLFF
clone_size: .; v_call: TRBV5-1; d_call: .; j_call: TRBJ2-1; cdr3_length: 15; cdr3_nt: TGCGCCAGCAGCTTGGATGCGGGCCTAGGACTTGAGCAGTTCTTC; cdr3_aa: CASSLDAGLGLEQFF
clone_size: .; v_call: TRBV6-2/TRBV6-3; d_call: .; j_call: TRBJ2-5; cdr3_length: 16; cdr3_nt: TGTGCCAGCAGTTACCCCGTCCGTGGAGCTGAAGAGACCCAGTACTTC; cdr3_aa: CASSYPVRGAEETQYF
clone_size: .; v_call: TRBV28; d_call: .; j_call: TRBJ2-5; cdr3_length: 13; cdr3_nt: TGTGCCAGCAGTTTCCAGAACGGGGAGACCCAGTACTTC; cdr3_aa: CASSFQNGETQYF
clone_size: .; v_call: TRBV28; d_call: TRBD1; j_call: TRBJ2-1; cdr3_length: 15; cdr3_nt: TGTGCCAGCAGTCCCGGGACAGGAGTTGGAAGTGAGCAGTTCTTC; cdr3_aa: CASSPGTGVGSEQFF
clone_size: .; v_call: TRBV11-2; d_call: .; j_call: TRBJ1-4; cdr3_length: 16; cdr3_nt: TGTGCCAGCAGACTGGGGAGGGGGGGGGTTAATGAAAAACTGTTTTTT; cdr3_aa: CASRLGRGGVNEKLFF
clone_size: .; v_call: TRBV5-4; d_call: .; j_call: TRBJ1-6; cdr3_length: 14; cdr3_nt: TGTGCCAGCAGCTTGGAGCAGGGGAGTTCACCCCTCCACTTT; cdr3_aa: CASSLEQGSSPLHF
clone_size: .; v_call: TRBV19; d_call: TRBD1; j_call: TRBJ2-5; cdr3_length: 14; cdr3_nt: TGTGCCAGTAACTCGGGACAGCACCAAGAGACCCAGTACTTC; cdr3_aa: CASNSGQHQETQYF
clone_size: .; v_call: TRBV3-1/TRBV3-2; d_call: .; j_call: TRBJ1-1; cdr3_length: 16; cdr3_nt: TGTGCCAGCAGCCCTAGGACCACGGGGATGAACACTGAAGCTTTCTTT; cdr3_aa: CASSPRTTGMNTEAFF
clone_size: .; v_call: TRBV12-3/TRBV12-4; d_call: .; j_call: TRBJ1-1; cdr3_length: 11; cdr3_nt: TGTGCCAGCAGTCAAAGGGGGGAAGCTTTCTTT; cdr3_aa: CASSQRGEAFF
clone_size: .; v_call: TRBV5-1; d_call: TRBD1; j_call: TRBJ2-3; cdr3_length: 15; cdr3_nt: TGCGCCAGCAGCCAACAAACAGGGGGATCAGATACGCAGTATTTT; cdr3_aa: CASSQQTGGSDTQYF
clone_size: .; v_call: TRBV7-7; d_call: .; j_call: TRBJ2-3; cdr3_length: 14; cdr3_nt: TGTGCCAGCAGCTCATCTAGCATCCGGGATACGCAGTATTTT; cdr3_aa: CASSSSSIRDTQYF
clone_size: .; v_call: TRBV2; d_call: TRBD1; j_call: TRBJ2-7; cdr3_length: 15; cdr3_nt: TGTGCCAGCATCGTCCGGGACAGGGGGTTCTACGAGCAGTACTTC; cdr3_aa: CASIVRDRGFYEQYF
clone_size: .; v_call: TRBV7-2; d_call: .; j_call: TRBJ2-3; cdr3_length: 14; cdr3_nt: TGTGCCAGCAGCTTAGGGCTAGAGGTAGATACGCAGTATTTT; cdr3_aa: CASSLGLEVDTQYF
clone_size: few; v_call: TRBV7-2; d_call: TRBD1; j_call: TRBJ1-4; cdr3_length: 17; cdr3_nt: TGTGCCAGCAGCTTAGTCCAGGGGGCAGCAGGGAATGAAAAACTGTTTTTT; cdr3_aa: CASSLVQGAAGNEKLFF
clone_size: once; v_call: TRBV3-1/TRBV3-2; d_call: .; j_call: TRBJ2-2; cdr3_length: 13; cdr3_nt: TGTGCCAGCAGTATTGCGAACACCGGGGAGCTGTTTTTT; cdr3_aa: CASSIANTGELFF
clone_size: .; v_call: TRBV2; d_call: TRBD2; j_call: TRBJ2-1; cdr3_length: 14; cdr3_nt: TGTGCCAGCACCCCGCTAGCGGGGCCCCATGAGCAGTTCTTC; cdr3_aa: CASTPLAGPHEQFF
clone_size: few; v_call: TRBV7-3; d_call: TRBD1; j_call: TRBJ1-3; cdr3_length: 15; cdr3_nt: TGTGCCAGCAGCGAAGGGACAGGGGGAACAAACACCATATATTTT; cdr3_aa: CASSEGTGGTNTIYF
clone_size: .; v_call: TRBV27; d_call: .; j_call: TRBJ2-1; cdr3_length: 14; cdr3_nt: TGTGCCAGCAGTAGCGACAGCTCCTACAATGAGCAGTTCTTC; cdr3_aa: CASSSDSSYNEQFF
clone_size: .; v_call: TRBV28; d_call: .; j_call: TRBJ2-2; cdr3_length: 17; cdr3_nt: TGTGCCAGCACCAAAGGGATCGCGGGTGCGGTCACCGGGGAGCTGTTTTTT; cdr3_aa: CASTKGIAGAVTGELFF
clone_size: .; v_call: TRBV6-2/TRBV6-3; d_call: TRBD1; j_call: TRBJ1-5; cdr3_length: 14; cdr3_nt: TGTGCCAGCAGTTCAAACAGGGGGCATCAGCCCCAGCATTTT; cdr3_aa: CASSSNRGHQPQHF
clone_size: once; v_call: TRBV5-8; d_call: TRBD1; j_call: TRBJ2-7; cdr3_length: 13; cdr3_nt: TGTGCCAGCAGCCGGGACAGGGGCTACGAGCAGTACTTC; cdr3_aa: CASSRDRGYEQYF
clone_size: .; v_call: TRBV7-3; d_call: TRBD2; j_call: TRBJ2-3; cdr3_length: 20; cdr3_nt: TGTGCCAGCAGCTCGAGGACTAGCGGGAGGGCCGATTGGAGCACAGATACGCAGTATTTT; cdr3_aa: CASSSRTSGRADWSTDTQYF
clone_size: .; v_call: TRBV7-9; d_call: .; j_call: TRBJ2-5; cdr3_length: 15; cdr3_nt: TGTGCCAGCAGCCTACGAACCCTTAGTAGAGGGACCCAGTACTTC; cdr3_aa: CASSLRTLSRGTQYF
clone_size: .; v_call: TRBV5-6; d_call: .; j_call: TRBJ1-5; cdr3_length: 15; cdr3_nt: TGTGCCAGCAGCTTGGGGGGTACAGGGACTCAGCCCCAGCATTTT; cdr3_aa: CASSLGGTGTQPQHF
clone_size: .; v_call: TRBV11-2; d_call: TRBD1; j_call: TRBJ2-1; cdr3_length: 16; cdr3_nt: TGTGCCAGCAGGCTGGGACAGGGACAGGGTTACAATGAGCAGTTCTTC; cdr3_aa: CASRLGQGQGYNEQFF
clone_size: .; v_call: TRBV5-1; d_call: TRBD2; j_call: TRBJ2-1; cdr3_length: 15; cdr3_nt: TGCGCCAGCAGCTTGCAACCGGGACTAGTAAATGAGCAGTTCTTC; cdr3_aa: CASSLQPGLVNEQFF
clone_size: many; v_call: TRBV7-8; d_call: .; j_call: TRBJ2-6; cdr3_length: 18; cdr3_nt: TGTGCCAGCAGCAAGCCGGGACTCGATCTCTCTGGGGCCAACGTCCTGACTTTC; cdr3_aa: CASSKPGLDLSGANVLTF
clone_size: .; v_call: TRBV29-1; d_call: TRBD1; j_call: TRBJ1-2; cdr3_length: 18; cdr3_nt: TGCAGCGTTATACAAACGCCCAAACCGGGACAGATCCCTTATGGCTACACCTTC; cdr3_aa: CSVIQTPKPGQIPYGYTF
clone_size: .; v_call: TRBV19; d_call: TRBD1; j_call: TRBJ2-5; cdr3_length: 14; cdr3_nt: TGTGCCTGCTCGGACAGGGGACTACAAGAGACCCAGTACTTC; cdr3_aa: CACSDRGLQETQYF
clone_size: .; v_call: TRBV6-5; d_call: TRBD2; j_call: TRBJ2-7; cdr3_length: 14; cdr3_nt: TGTGCCAGCGGTAACCGGGGACTAGTCTACGAGCAGTACTTC; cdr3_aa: CASGNRGLVYEQYF
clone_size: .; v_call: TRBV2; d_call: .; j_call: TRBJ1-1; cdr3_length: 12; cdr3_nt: TGTGCCAGCAGTGAAAGGGGCACTGAAGCTTTCTTT; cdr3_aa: CASSERGTEAFF
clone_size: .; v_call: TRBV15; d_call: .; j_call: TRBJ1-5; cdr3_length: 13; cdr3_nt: TGTGCCACCAGCAGAGGAGACTTTCAGCCCCAGCATTTT; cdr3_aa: CATSRGDFQPQHF